A single TCR beta chain is shown here with its context. The sample originates from a study of blood T cell repertoires in COVID-19. The V segment lost 1 base and the J segment 7 bases; nucleotides outside the gene matches: 0. The length of the CDR3 is 14 residues. CDR1 is LNHDA and CDR2 is SQIVND in the germline V gene (reference sequence). Profiling relied on immunoSEQ multiplex PCR, and the TCRdb table lists in-frame clones only, not all of them. There are around 700,000 clones in the sample; about nine tenths occur only once, and over 0.2% lies in the top ten. This sequence originates from a young woman with acute or convalescent COVID-19. The sample taken for sequencing was peripheral blood. This chain connects TRBV19 to TRBJ1-4, with 10 bases lining up with TRBD1. CDR3 DNA: TGTGCCAGTAGTATAGGGACAGGGGGTGAAAAACTGTTTTTT. Translated: CASSIGTGGEKLFF.